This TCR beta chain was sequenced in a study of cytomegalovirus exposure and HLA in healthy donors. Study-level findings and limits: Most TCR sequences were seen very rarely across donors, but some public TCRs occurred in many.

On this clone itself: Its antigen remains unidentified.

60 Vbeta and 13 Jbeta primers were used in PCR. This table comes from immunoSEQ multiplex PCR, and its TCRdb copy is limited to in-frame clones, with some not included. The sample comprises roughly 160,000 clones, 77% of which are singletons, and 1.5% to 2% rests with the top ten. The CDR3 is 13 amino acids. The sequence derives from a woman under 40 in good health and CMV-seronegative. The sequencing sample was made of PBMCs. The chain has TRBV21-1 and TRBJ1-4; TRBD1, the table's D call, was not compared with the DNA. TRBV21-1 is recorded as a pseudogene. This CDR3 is CASSKTCIEKLFF. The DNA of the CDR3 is TGTGCCAGCAGCAAGACATGTATCGAAAAACTGTTTTTT.